Following are 2 T cell receptor beta chains from one sample sequenced in a study of early T cells in non-severe SARS-CoV-2 infection. TCRdb used MiXCR to reprocess the 5' RACE reads, holding one entry per CDR3 protein. This sample has about 70,000 distinct CDR3 sequences, with approximately 11% found just once. The sequenced sample consisted of whole blood. The receptors were gathered from an adult who was a healthcare worker with PCR-confirmed SARS-CoV-2 infection or an uninfected control (not recorded which).

In its sample, this clonotype was seen many times. The rearrangement uses TRBV3-1 and TRBJ2-1, with D possibly TRBD1 on 6 matching bases. This CDR3 is built from 12 residues. V lost 3 bases, J lost 9 bases, and 9 bases lay in between. Looked up from germline, CDR1 is LGHDT and CDR2 is YNNKEL (reference sequence). This chain's CDR3 is CASSQGAGEQFF. The DNA of the CDR3 is TGTGCCAGCAGCCAGGGGGCGGGTGAGCAGTTCTTC.

The chain joins TRBV6-5 to TRBJ2-3, with D perhaps TRBD1 or TRBD2 (6 bases each). This CDR3 spans 16 amino acids. The V and J ends lost 5 bases and 0 bases respectively, with 15 bases between them. CDR1 MNHEY and CDR2 SVGAGI come from the germline V gene. This CDR3 reads CASSPGAVLSTDTQYF. The CDR3 DNA sequence: TGTGCCAGCAGTCCGGGGGCAGTTCTTAGCACAGATACGCAGTATTTT.